This TCR beta chain was recorded in a study of T cell repertoires in cytomegalovirus infection. Whole-study context: Public TCR beta signatures were indicative of both CMV infection and a matching HLA type.

In TCRdb, the reads were re-called with MiXCR into one record per CDR3 protein. In the table there are approximately 120,000 distinct CDR3 sequences, around 30% of which are singletons. This clonotype was counted a few times. As yet, its antigen is unknown. The germline V and J ends were trimmed by 2 bases and 5 bases, with 19 bases remaining between them. The CDR3 totals 17 residues. The germline V gene has CDR1 SGHTA and CDR2 FQGNSA. Findings and caveats of the study: Frequencies of public TCR beta families were cumulated, and this identified carriers of CMV plus the relevant HLA. Clonotype analysis showed dominance of the ex vivo response by HLA-C-restricted CMV-specific TCR beta clonotypes.

This receptor was taken from a human donor in good health (CMV status not recorded). Some clones in this sample may be carry-over from other donors' samples. The sequences come from CD8+ T cells from cultured PBMCs, collected from culture after CMV antigen stimulation. This chain uses TRBV7-2 with TRBJ1-5; the D is unclear. CDR3 nucleotides: TGTGCCAGCAGCTTATACGAACATCGGGGATTTGATCAGCCCCAGCATTTT. This sequence encodes CASSLYEHRGFDQPQHF. The full variable domain, rest sourced from reference TRBV7-2 and TRBJ1-5, is GAGVSQSPSNKVTEKGKDVELRCDPISGHTALYWYRQSLGQGLEFLIYFQGNSAPDKSGLPSDRFSAERTGGSVSTLTIQRTQQEDSAVYLCASSLYEHRGFDQPQHFGDGTRLSIL.